This T cell receptor (beta chain) is from a study of blood T cell repertoires in COVID-19. Study information: T cells, B-cell-depleted T cells, or PBMCs provided the cDNA or gDNA that served as material.

Seattle enrolled patients during active infection and tracked them longitudinally. As for this clone: Distinct nucleotide sequences in the sample also encode this CDR3.

As processed by the authors: Reference gene primer amplification gave estimated nucleated cell counts. Using immunoSEQ multiplex PCR, the repertoire was profiled, and TCRdb retains in-frame clones only, with some absent. The D gene and trimming were derived from the DNA, and the V and J assignments and clone size from that table. Among more than 200,000 clones listed, around 86% were seen once. The CDR3 covers 11 residues. CDR1 and CDR2 (germline): SGDLS, YYNGEE. J lost 8 bases, V lost 8 bases, and 6 bases had no gene match. The sequenced material came from peripheral blood. V gene TRBV9 combines with J gene TRBJ1-2; TRBD1 matches 7 bases. The clonotype comes from a woman between 55 and 75 years old with COVID-19, enrolled during active disease. The CDR3 coding sequence is TGTGCCAGTAGACAGGGTCTCGGCTACACCTTC. Translation gives CASRQGLGYTF.